Below, 21 T cell receptor beta chains from the same sample are listed, as sequenced in a study of response to subunit inactivated influenza vaccine. TCRdb ran MiXCR on the RT-PCR reads and lists one entry per CDR3 protein. The table shows 150,000 or so distinct CDR3 sequences, with approximately 12% occurring only once. This specimen consisted of CD8+ T cells sorted from PBMCs, obtained less than 30 months after vaccination. All receptors come from a man between 50 and 70 years old who received an inactivated influenza vaccine.

This clonotype has just a few counts. The J gene is TRBJ2-1, the V gene TRBV4-2; 9 nucleotides agree with TRBD2. After removal of 0 bases from V and 10 bases from J, the junction contained 16 bases not matched to a gene. Germline V CDR1 and CDR2: LGHNA, YNFKEQ. This CDR3 has 18 residues. CDR3 coding DNA: TGTGCCAGCAGCCAAGATCGAAGAAGCGGGAGGCCCAAGGAGGAGCAGTTCTTC. This translates into CASSQDRRSGRPKEEQFF.

The genes are TRBV28 and TRBJ2-3; 11 bases line up with TRBD1. V trimming: 7 bases; J trimming: 4 bases; junction bases outside the gene matches: 4. The CDR3 extends over 14 amino acids. Germline V gene sequence: CDR1 MDHEN, CDR2 SYDVKM. The CDR3 DNA reads TGTGCCAGCAATCCGGGACAGGGGGCAGATACGCAGTATTTT. The encoded protein is CASNPGQGADTQYF.

The V call is TRBV30, the J call TRBJ1-5; no definite D call. CDR1 is GTSNPN, CDR2 SVGIG, per germline (reference sequence). The CDR3 runs to 13 residues. V dropped 3 bases and J dropped 3 bases, with 9 bases sitting between them. The CDR3 region is CAWSVGTNQPQHF. The CDR3 coding sequence is TGTGCCTGGAGCGTAGGTACCAATCAGCCCCAGCATTTT.

This clonotype was seen only a few times. Relative to the germline gene, one junction end is altered; a read error may explain this. V usage is TRBV7-7 and J usage is TRBJ2-1; 8 bases line up with TRBD2. Germline V gene data show CDR1 as SSHAT and CDR2 as FNYEAQ (reference sequence). The CDR3 has 15 amino acids. The CDR3, as DNA: TGTGCTAGCAGCTCGGGGGGGAGCTCCTACAATGAGCAGTTCTTC. Amino acid sequence: CASSSGGSSYNEQFF.

This clonotype turned up a few times. The gene calls are TRBV27 and TRBJ2-3; a weak D match, TRBD1 (5 bases). This CDR3 is 13 amino acids long. CDR1 and CDR2 (germline): MNHEY, SMNVEV (reference sequence). Trimming cost V 8 bases and J 4 bases, with 13 bases left between them. The CDR3 nucleotides read TGTGCCAGCGGCTTAGGGGCGGCAGATACGCAGTATTTT. Translation: CASGLGAADTQYF.

This clonotype turned up a few times. The chain carries TRBV11-2 and TRBJ2-3; 9 bases fit TRBD1. The germline V gene encodes CDR1 SGHAT and CDR2 FQNNGV. The CDR3 consists of 16 residues. V was clipped by 4 bases and J by 5 bases; unmatched bases: 10. The DNA of the CDR3 is TGTGCCAGCAGCTACAGGGGGCAGAGCTTGGTAGATACGCAGTATTTT. Translation gives CASSYRGQSLVDTQYF.

The chain uses TRBV6-6 and TRBJ1-3; D ambiguous. The CDR3 covers 13 residues. The germline gives CDR1 MNHNY, CDR2 SVGAGI (reference sequence). Trimming took off 7 bases at V and 0 bases at J, with 7 bases between the two ends. The CDR3, as DNA: TGTGCCAGCACCCTATTCTCTGGAAACACCATATATTTT. Its protein product is CASTLFSGNTIYF.

This chain connects TRBV6-5 to TRBJ2-1; the D is unclear. The germline V gene has CDR1 MNHEY and CDR2 SVGAGI. The CDR3 covers 11 residues. The DNA for the CDR3 is TGTGCTTCCGGATCCTACAATGAGCAGTTCTTC. It yields the protein CASGSYNEQFF.

This chain connects TRBV7-9 to TRBJ2-5; the D is unclear. The V end lost 5 bases, the J end lost 2 bases, and 9 bases lay between the germline ends. Germline CDR1 and CDR2: SEHNR and FQNEAQ (reference sequence). The CDR3 runs to 13 residues. The CDR3 bases are TGTGCCAGCAGCACCCCCCGGCAAGAGACCCAGTACTTC. Protein sequence: CASSTPRQETQYF. Variable domain in full (rest from reference TRBV7-9 and TRBJ2-5): DTGVSQNPRHKITKRGQNVTFRCDPISEHNRLYWYRQTLGQGPEFLTYFQNEAQLEKSRLLSDRFSAERPKGSFSTLEIQRTEQGDSAMYLCASSTPRQETQYFGPGTRLLVL.

This chain joins TRBV19 and TRBJ2-1; a weak D match, TRBD2 (5 bases). Trimming pared 2 bases from V and 4 bases from J, leaving 12 bases between. This CDR3 region has 15 residues. Germline V gene sequence: CDR1 LNHDA, CDR2 SQIVND (reference sequence). CDR3 DNA sequence: TGTGCCAGTAGTATACTCGGGGAACCATACAATGAGCAGTTCTTC. Translation: CASSILGEPYNEQFF.

The rearrangement uses TRBV3-1 and TRBJ2-2; 7 nucleotides match TRBD2. CDR1 LGHDT and CDR2 YNNKEL come from the germline V gene (reference sequence). The length of the CDR3 is 17 residues. Trimming removed 0 bases from V and 0 bases from J; junction bases left unmatched: 4. The DNA for the CDR3 is TGTGCCAGCAGCCAAGATTGGCTAGCGGCGAACACCGGGGAGCTGTTTTTT. Protein sequence: CASSQDWLAANTGELFF.

The V and J genes are TRBV15 and TRBJ2-1, with 9 positions matching TRBD1. Germline CDR1 and CDR2: LNHNV and YYDKDF (reference sequence). Trimming at V came to 0 bases and at J to 5 bases, leaving 8 bases not matched to a gene. The length of the CDR3 is 17 residues. For the CDR3, the DNA is TGTGCCACCAGCAGAGACCCCGGGACAGGGTCGGACAATGAGCAGTTCTTC. Its protein product is CATSRDPGTGSDNEQFF.

The chain has TRBV4-3 and TRBJ2-5; no definite D call. V shed 0 bases and J shed 1 base, with 9 bases lying between them. CDR3 length: 15 residues. CDR1 is LGHNA and CDR2 is YSLEER in the germline V gene. The CDR3 reads CASSQDRSSQETQYF. The CDR3 DNA reads TGCGCCAGCAGCCAAGATCGAAGCAGCCAAGAGACCCAGTACTTC.

A few counts support this clonotype. The gene calls are TRBV12-3 or TRBV12-4 and TRBJ1-2, with 9 nucleotides matching TRBD1. The CDR3 spans 15 residues. V lost 3 bases and J lost 5; bases outside the gene matches: 7. The CDR3 is CASSFDRGRFYGYTF. The CDR3 nucleotides are TGTGCCAGCAGTTTTGACAGGGGGAGGTTTTATGGCTACACCTTC.

This clonotype was picked up a small number of times. In DNA form, the CDR3 reads TGCAGTGCTAGGGACAGTAGCTCCTACGAGCAGTACTTC. Its translation: CSARDSSSYEQYF. This chain joins TRBV20-1 and TRBJ2-7; a possible D gene is TRBD1 (6 bases). Germline V gives CDR1 DFQATT, CDR2 SNEGSKA (reference sequence). The CDR3 extends over 13 amino acids. Trimming removed 3 bases at V and 0 bases at J, with 9 bases between.

This chain's CDR3 is CASSLSEGITEAFF. CDR3 coding DNA: TGTGCCAGCAGTTTATCGGAGGGGATCACTGAAGCTTTCTTT. The chain couples TRBV27 to TRBJ1-1; D might be TRBD1 (5 bases). V lost 0 bases and J 4 bases, leaving 9 bases between the germline ends. CDR3 length: 14 residues. Germline CDR1 reads MNHEY; CDR2 reads SMNVEV (reference sequence).

This clonotype has only a few counts. This chain connects TRBV5-4 to TRBJ2-2; D may be TRBD2 (6 bases). This CDR3 is built from 15 residues. Germline CDR1 and CDR2: SGHNT and YYREEE (reference sequence). The germline V and J ends were trimmed by 0 bases and 1 base, with 7 bases remaining between them. DNA for the CDR3: TGTGCCAGCAGCTTGGTGGGAGGGAACACCGGGGAGCTGTTTTTT. This encodes CASSLVGGNTGELFF.

This clonotype was observed a handful of times. The rearrangement uses TRBV28 and TRBJ2-1; D unclear. Trimming removed 1 base at V and 6 bases at J, with 10 bases between. Germline values: CDR1 MDHEN, CDR2 SYDVKM. The CDR3 is 14 residues long. CDR3 coding DNA: TGTGCCAGCAGTTTATACAAGGCTTTCAATGAGCAGTTCTTC. Protein product: CASSLYKAFNEQFF.

The genes are TRBV5-8 and TRBJ1-5; possible D gene TRBD1, 5 bases. The CDR3 spans 16 residues. The ends were cut back, 5 bases at V and 6 bases at J, with 21 bases in the middle. CDR1 and CDR2 from the germline V gene are SGHTS and YDEGEE. CDR3 DNA sequence: TGTGCCAGCAGGCCCTGGGTCGGGACCGTTCGTCAGCCCCAGCATTTT. As protein: CASRPWVGTVRQPQHF.

V usage is TRBV21-1 and J usage is TRBJ2-2; no check of the table's D call, TRBD2, against the DNA was made. TRBV21-1 is assigned pseudogene status. The length of the CDR3 is 17 residues. The CDR3 DNA reads TGTGCCAGCATAACCCCGGGACTAGCGAGGAACACCGGGGAGCTGTTTTTT. It specifies CASITPGLARNTGELFF.

This clonotype was recorded at least ten times. This rearrangement joins TRBV11-2 to TRBJ2-1; D is possibly TRBD2 (6 bases). This CDR3 comprises 12 residues. The V gene's germline CDR1 is SGHAT and CDR2 FQNNGV. V shed 4 bases and J shed 10 bases, with 11 bases lying between them. The CDR3 sequence: CASSSSGGEQFF. CDR3 nucleotide sequence: TGTGCCAGCAGCTCCTCTGGGGGGGAGCAGTTCTTC.